Below, one T cell receptor (beta chain) is given with its context. Its specificity is not known. These data originate in a study of CD8 T cells in Susac syndrome. General study results and limits: When the CD4+ T cell repertoires of patients with Susac syndrome were examined, they did not show any clonal expansion.

Reverse transcription of roughly 0.45 to 1 ug RNA was performed with random hexamers. The CDR3 of TCR beta was amplified by immunoSEQ multiplex PCR across 54 Vbeta and 13 Jbeta. TCRdb processed the immunoSEQ multiplex PCR reads anew with MiXCR; each CDR3 protein has one entry. In the table there are 200,000 to 250,000 distinct CDR3 sequences, approximately 94% of which are singletons. Germline CDR1 reads DFQATT; CDR2 reads SNEGSKA (reference sequence). CDR3 length: 13 residues. V lost 0 bases and J 4 bases, leaving 9 bases between the germline ends. TEMRA cells were enriched by FACS, while CD8+ and CD4+ T cells were obtained through a negative isolation that was performed magnetically.

The chain joins TRBV20-1 to TRBJ1-2; tentatively, D is TRBD1 (5 bases). Sequencing was carried out using CD4+ T cells from PBMCs. The receptor's source is a human donor with Susac syndrome. The CDR3 region is CSARDRGLYGYTF. The CDR3 region has the DNA TGCAGTGCTAGAGATCGGGGCCTCTATGGCTACACCTTC.